Listed here are 4 T cell receptor beta chains from one sample, sequenced in a study of CD8+ T cells in alopecia areata. After isolation, RNA underwent reverse transcription to generate cDNA as the sequencing template. Clones were read by immunoSEQ multiplex PCR, and TCRdb kept only the in-frame ones, dropping some. The sample lists roughly 200,000 clones; over 40% were seen once. Treatment defined: oral pan-JAK inhibitor, 5-10 mg twice daily. Here the sequenced sample was CD4+ T cells sorted from blood, taken at approximately week 36, from a patient treated with tofacitinib. The receptors were sampled from a human donor with alopecia areata.

This clone appeared many times. This may be a read error, as it is one base from a much larger clone. Other DNA sequences in this sample translate to the same CDR3. The gene calls are TRBV27 and TRBJ1-2; the D gene is possibly TRBD1 (5 bases). The CDR3 is 15 amino acids. The germline V gene has CDR1 MNHEY and CDR2 SMNVEV (reference sequence). Trimming took off 0 bases at V and 2 bases at J, with 10 bases between the two ends. CDR3 in amino acids: CASSLSPRVNYGYTF. For the CDR3, the DNA is TGTGCCAGCAGTTTATCGCCCAGGGTCAACTATGGCTACACCTTC.

The V gene is TRBV2, the J gene TRBJ2-5; 7 nucleotides match TRBD1. The CDR3 covers 15 residues. The germline gives CDR1 SNHLY, CDR2 FYNNEI. The V and J ends lost 1 base and 7 bases, in that order; junction bases with no gene match: 9. The CDR3 loop reads CASSEVIGGGGTQYF. Here the CDR3 DNA reads TGTGCCAGCAGTGAAGTAATAGGGGGCGGCGGGACCCAGTACTTC.

This clone was seen just once. The chain couples TRBV2 to TRBJ1-2; D is undetermined. V dropped 3 bases and J dropped 8 bases, with 13 bases sitting between them. The CDR3 is made up of 13 amino acids. Germline CDR1 is SNHLY and CDR2 is FYNNEI. The CDR3 DNA is TGTGCCAGCAGTGATTTCCAACAGTCGGGCTACACCTTC. Its translation: CASSDFQQSGYTF.

V usage is TRBV2 and J usage is TRBJ1-5; the match to TRBD1 covers 8 bases. Germline CDR1 and CDR2: SNHLY and FYNNEI. V was clipped by 0 bases and J by 4 bases; unmatched bases: 2. The CDR3 consists of 15 residues. For the CDR3, the DNA is TGTGCCAGCAGTGAAGCCCGGACAGGGAATCAGCCCCAGCATTTT. Residues: CASSEARTGNQPQHF.